This TCR beta chain was observed in a study of blood T cells in healthy people across ages. In the case of this clonotype: Its target is unknown.

Study-wide results and limits: Roughly linear age-related decline in beta diversity appeared, significant by age roughly 40.

The second PCR ran about 6 to 12 cycles with a sample-barcoded 5' primer and J-beta primers. MiXCR, run by TCRdb on the 5' RACE reads, gives a single entry per CDR3 protein. The profile shows some 760,000 distinct CDR3 sequences, 20% to 25% of them singletons. Donors each provided about 9.5 milliliters of peripheral blood. V lost 7 bases and J lost 7, with 11 bases in between. The CDR3 is made up of 13 amino acids. Germline V gives CDR1 SEHNR, CDR2 FQNEAQ (reference sequence). The same sample was also used in a study of T cells of mothers and their children.

V and J are TRBV7-9 and TRBJ2-6; D could derive from TRBD1 or TRBD2 (5 bases each). Sequencing was done on a sample of blood. This receptor was identified in a boy younger than 18 in good health. CDR3 nucleotides: TGTGCCAGCAAGGGGACGCTTGCCAACGTCCTGACTTTC. It encodes CASKGTLANVLTF.